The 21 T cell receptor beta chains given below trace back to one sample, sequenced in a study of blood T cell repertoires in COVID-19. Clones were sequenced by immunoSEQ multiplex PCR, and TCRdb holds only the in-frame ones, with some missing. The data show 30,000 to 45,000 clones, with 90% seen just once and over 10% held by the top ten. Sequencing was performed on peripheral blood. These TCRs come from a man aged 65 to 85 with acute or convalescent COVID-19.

CDR3: CASSFPGSYEQYF. DNA of the CDR3: TGCGCCAGCAGCTTTCCGGGCTCCTACGAGCAGTACTTC. The rearrangement links TRBV5-1 to TRBJ2-7, with D unresolved. CDR3 length: 13 residues. The germline gives CDR1 SGHRS, CDR2 YFSETQ. Trimming removed 2 bases from V and 0 bases from J, with 6 bases in between.

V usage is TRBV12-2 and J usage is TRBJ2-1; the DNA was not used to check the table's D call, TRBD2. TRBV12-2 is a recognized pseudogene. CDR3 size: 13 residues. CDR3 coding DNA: TGTGCAAGTCGCTTTCCCCTTTACAATGAGCAGTTCTTC. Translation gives CASRFPLYNEQFF.

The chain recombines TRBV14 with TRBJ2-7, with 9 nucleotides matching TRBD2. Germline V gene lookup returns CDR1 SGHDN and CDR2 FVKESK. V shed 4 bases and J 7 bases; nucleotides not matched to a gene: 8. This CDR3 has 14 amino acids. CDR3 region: CASSLGLASGEQYF. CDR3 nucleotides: TGTGCCAGCAGCCTGGGACTAGCTAGTGGGGAGCAGTACTTC.

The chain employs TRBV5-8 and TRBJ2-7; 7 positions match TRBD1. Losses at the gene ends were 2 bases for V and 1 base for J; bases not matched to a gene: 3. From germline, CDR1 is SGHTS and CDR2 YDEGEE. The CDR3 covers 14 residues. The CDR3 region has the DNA TGTGCCAGCAGCTTCGACAGGGCATCCTACGAGCAGTACTTC. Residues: CASSFDRASYEQYF.

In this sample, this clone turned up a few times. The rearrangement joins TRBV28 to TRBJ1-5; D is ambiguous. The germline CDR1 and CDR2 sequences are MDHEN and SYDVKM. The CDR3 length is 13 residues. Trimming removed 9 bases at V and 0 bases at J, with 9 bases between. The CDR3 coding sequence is TGTGCCAGTCGCGTCAATAGCAATCAGCCCCAGCATTTT. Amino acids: CASRVNSNQPQHF.

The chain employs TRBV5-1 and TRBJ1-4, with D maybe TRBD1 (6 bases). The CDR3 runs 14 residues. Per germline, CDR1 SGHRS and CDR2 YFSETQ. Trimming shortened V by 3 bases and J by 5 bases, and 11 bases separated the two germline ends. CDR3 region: CASSSDSSNEKLFF. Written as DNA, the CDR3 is TGCGCCAGCAGCTCGGACAGTTCCAATGAAAAACTGTTTTTT.

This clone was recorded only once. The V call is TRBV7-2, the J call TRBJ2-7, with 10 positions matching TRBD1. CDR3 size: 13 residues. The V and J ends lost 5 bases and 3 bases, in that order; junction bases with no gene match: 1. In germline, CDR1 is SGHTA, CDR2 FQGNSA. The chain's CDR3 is CASSRTGGYEQYF. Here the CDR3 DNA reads TGTGCCAGCAGCCGGACAGGGGGCTACGAGCAGTACTTC. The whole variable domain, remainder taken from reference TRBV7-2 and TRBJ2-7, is GAGVSQSPSNKVTEKGKDVELRCDPISGHTALYWYRQSLGQGLEFLIYFQGNSAPDKSGLPSDRFSAERTGGSVSTLTIQRTQQEDSAVYLCASSRTGGYEQYFGPGTRLTVT.

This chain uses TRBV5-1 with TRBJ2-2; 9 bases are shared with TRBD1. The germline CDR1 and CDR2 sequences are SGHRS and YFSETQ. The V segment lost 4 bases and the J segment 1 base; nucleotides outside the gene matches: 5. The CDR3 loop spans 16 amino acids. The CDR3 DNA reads TGCGCCAGCAGCATGGACAGGGGTGGGAACACCGGGGAGCTGTTTTTT. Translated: CASSMDRGGNTGELFF.

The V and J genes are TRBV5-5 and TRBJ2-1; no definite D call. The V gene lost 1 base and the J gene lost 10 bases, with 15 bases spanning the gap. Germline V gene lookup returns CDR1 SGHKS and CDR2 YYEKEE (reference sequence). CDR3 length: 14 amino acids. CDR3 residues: CASSLLVEAPEQFF. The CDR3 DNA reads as TGTGCCAGCAGCTTGTTAGTAGAGGCCCCCGAGCAGTTCTTC. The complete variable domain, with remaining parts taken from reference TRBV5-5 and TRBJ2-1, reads DAGVTQSPTHLIKTRGQQVTLRCSPISGHKSVSWYQQVLGQGPQFIFQYYEKEERGRGNFPDRFSARQFPNYSSELNVNALLLGDSALYLCASSLLVEAPEQFFGPGTRLTVL.

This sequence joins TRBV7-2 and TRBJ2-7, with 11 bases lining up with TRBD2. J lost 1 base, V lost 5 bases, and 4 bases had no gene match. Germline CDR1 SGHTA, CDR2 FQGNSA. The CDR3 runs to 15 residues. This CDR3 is CASSPRLAGSYEQYF. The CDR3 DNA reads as TGTGCCAGCAGCCCTAGACTAGCGGGGTCCTACGAGCAGTACTTC.

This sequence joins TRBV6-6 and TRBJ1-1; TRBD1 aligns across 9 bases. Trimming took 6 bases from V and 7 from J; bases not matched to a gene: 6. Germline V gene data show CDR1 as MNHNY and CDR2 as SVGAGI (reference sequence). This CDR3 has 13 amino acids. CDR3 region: CASRAGTGSEAFF. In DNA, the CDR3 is TGTGCCAGCAGGGCCGGGACAGGGAGTGAAGCTTTCTTT.

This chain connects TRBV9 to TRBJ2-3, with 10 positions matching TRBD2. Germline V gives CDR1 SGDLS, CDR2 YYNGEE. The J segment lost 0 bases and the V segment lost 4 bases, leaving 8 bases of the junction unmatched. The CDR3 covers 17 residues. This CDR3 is CASSRTSGTPSTDTQYF. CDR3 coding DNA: TGTGCCAGCAGCCGGACTAGCGGAACCCCTAGCACAGATACGCAGTATTTT. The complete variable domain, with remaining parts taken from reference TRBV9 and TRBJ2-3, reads DSGVTQTPKHLITATGQRVTLRCSPRSGDLSVYWYQQSLDQGLQFLIQYYNGEERAKGNILERFSAQQFPDLHSELNLSSLELGDSALYFCASSRTSGTPSTDTQYFGPGTRLTVL.

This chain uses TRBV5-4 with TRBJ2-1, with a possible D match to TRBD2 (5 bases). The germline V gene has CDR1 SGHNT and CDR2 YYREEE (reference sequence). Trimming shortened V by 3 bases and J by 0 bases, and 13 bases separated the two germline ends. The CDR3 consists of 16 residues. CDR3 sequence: CASSYELGLSYNEQFF. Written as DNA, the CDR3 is TGTGCCAGCAGCTATGAACTAGGCCTCTCCTACAATGAGCAGTTCTTC.

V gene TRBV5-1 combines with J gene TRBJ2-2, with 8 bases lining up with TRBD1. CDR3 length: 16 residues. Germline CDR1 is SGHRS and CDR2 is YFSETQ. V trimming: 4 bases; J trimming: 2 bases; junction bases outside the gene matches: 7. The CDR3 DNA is TGCGCCAGCAGCGGATTGGGGACAGGAAACACCGGGGAGCTGTTTTTT. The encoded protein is CASSGLGTGNTGELFF. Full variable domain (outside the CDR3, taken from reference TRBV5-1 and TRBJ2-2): KAGVTQTPRYLIKTRGQQVTLSCSPISGHRSVSWYQQTPGQGLQFLFEYFSETQRNKGNFPGRFSGRQFSNSRSEMNVSTLELGDSALYLCASSGLGTGNTGELFFGEGSRLTVL.

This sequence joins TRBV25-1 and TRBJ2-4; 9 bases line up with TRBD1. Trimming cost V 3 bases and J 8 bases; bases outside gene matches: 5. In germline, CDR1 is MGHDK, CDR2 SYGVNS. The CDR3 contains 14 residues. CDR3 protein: CASSETGGVYIQYF. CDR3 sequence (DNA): TGTGCCAGCAGTGAGACAGGGGGTGTATACATTCAGTACTTC.

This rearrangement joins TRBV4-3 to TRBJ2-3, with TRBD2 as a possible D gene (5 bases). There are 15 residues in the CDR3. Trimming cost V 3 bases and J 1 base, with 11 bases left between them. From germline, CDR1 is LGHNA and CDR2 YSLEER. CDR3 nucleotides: TGCGCCAGCAGCCATCTAACTAGTGGCACAGATACGCAGTATTTT. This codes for CASSHLTSGTDTQYF.

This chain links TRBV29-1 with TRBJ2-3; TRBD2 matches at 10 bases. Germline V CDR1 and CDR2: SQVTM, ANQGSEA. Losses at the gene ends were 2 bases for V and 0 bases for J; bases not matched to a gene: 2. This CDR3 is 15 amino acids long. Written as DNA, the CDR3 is TGCAGCGTTGAAACTAGCGGGACGAGCACAGATACGCAGTATTTT. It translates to CSVETSGTSTDTQYF.

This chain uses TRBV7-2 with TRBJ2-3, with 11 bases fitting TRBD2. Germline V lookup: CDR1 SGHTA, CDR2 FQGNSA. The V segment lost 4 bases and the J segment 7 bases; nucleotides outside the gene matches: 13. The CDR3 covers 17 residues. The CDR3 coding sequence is TGTGCCAGCAGCTCCCATGGCGGGACTAGCGGTGCAAATACGCAGTATTTT. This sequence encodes CASSSHGGTSGANTQYF. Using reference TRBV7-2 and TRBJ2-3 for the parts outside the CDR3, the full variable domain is GAGVSQSPSNKVTEKGKDVELRCDPISGHTALYWYRQSLGQGLEFLIYFQGNSAPDKSGLPSDRFSAERTGGSVSTLTIQRTQQEDSAVYLCASSSHGGTSGANTQYFGPGTRLTVL.

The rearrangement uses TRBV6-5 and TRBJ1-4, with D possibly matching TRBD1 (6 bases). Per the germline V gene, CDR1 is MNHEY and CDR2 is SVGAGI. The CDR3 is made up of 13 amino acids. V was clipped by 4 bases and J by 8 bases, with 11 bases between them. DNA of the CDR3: TGTGCCAGCAGTTTGAACAGGGCGGAAAAACTGTTTTTT. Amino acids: CASSLNRAEKLFF.

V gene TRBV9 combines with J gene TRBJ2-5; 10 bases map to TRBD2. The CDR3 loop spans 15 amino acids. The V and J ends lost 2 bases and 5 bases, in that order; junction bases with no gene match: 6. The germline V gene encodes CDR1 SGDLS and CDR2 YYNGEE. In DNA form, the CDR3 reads TGTGCCAGCAGCGTCGCTCTAGCGGGAGACGAGACCCAGTACTTC. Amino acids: CASSVALAGDETQYF. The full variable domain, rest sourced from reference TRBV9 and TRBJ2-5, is DSGVTQTPKHLITATGQRVTLRCSPRSGDLSVYWYQQSLDQGLQFLIQYYNGEERAKGNILERFSAQQFPDLHSELNLSSLELGDSALYFCASSVALAGDETQYFGPGTRLLVL.

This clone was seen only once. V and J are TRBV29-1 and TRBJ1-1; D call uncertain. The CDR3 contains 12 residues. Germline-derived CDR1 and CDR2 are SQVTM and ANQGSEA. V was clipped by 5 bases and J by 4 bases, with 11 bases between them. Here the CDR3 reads CSVYGATTEAFF. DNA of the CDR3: TGCAGCGTTTATGGAGCGACCACTGAAGCTTTCTTT.